This T cell receptor beta chain was identified in a study of identical twins (dated by TCRdb to 2015 to 2016). Turning to the overall study: The study deep-sequenced TCR alpha and beta repertoires from monozygotic twins, unrelated adults of various ages and cord blood to test whether fetal clonotypes persist. To rule out contamination, the twin experiments were replicated at different times with different library preparation protocols.

Only healthy Caucasian donors were included. The twin cohort consisted of three pairs of female monozygotic twins, all aged roughly 18 to 30 years. RNA for TCR libraries was isolated from peripheral blood mononuclear cells. V lost 5 bases and J lost 5 bases, and the count of bases not matched to a germline gene is 13. In the germline V gene (reference sequence), CDR1 corresponds to DFQATT and CDR2 to SNEGSKA. The CDR3 numbers 16 residues from cysteine through phenylalanine. Only the CDR3 DNA is retained, 48 bases long and in frame from the first base. Regarding this clonotype: Its antigen is still unknown. Base qualities are not at hand, and no much larger clone is one base apart.

Libraries were constructed by 5' RACE. Sequencing instrument: Illumina HiSeq 2000. A universal primer binding site was introduced by template switching, and a unique molecular identifier was present in the final cDNA, enabling accurate counting of TCR cDNA molecules. Specific primers in the conserved constant-segment region were used to synthesize first-strand cDNA for the TCR alpha and beta chains. Each cDNA library was double barcoded, with a SMART-Mk sample barcode plus Illumina barcodes, to control for contamination. TruSeq adapter sequences, together with Illumina sample barcodes, were added in two successive PCR steps. TCR alpha and beta cDNA libraries were sequenced on the Illumina HiSeq platform with custom primers. Processing in the source paper ran as follows. MiGEC processed the raw reads to extract unique molecular identifiers, while MiXCR was used to determine the CDR3 positions. For each individual, recombination models were inferred using an EM algorithm with the repgenHMM and IGoR tools. The analysis of shared clonotypes was done with the tcR package in R, with sharing normalized by the product of cloneset sizes. Out-of-frame nonproductive sequences were analyzed to study raw recombination free of thymic and clonal selection effects. The public reads were run again by TCRdb, first through fastp at Q25 and then through MiXCR, and only productive beta chains were kept. Records with the same CDR3 protein are collapsed into one entry carrying the most frequent genes and DNA. The V and J calls, along with clone size, are taken from TCRdb and not from the paper's own processing. The sample yields approximately 590,000 distinct CDR3 sequences; nearly 10% were counted once. The ten largest make up 2.5% to 3.5% of the sample.

Summary of the overall study and its limitations: Excess twin sharing in beta out-of-frame sequences was weaker because fewer shared sequences lowered the signal-to-noise ratio. Abundant cord blood beta clonotypes carried fewer insertions; young adult naive repertoires showed a weaker similar trend, while memory repertoires showed none. Compared with coincidental sharing between unrelated individuals, out-of-frame TCR alpha sequences shared between twins showed an excess of sequences with low generation probability. Because the same donors could not be followed over many years, conclusions were based on cross-sectional statistical analysis. Zero-insertion analyses could be partly confounded by invariant T cells such as MAIT and iNKT, although diverse VJ usage argued against such confounding for most clonotypes. In monozygotic twins, recombination models systematically underestimated out-of-frame TCR alpha sharing, but the models matched the sharing seen between unrelated individuals.

This sample also belongs to another study, concerning yellow fever vaccine responses in identical twins. From that second study: The T cell response to vaccination in identical twins was reported by the authors to appear partly convergent and partly personalized. In the study, vaccine-responding T cell clones were precisely tracked in identical twins.

The chain is assembled from TRBV20-1 and TRBJ2-3, and 10 junctional nucleotides match TRBD1. The sequenced sample consisted of PBMCs. The sequence derives from a woman aged 18-35 years in good health. The sequenced DNA: TGCAGTGCTTTACTCCCGGGACAGGGGATCGTAGATACGCAGTATTTT. Its translation reads: CSALLPGQGIVDTQYF.